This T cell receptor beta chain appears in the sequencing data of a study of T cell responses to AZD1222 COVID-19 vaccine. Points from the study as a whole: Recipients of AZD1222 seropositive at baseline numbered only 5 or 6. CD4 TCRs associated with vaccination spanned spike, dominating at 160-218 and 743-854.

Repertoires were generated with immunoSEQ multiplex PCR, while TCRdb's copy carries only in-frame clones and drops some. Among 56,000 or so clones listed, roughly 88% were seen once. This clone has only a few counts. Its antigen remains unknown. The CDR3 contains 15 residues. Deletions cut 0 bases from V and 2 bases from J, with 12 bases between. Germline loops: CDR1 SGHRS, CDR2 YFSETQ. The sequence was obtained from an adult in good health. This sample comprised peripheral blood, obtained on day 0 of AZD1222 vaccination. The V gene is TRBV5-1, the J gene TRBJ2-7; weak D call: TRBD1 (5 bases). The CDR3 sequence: CASSLGSGAPYEQYF. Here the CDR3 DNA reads TGCGCCAGCAGCTTGGGGTCTGGGGCCCCCTACGAGCAGTACTTC.